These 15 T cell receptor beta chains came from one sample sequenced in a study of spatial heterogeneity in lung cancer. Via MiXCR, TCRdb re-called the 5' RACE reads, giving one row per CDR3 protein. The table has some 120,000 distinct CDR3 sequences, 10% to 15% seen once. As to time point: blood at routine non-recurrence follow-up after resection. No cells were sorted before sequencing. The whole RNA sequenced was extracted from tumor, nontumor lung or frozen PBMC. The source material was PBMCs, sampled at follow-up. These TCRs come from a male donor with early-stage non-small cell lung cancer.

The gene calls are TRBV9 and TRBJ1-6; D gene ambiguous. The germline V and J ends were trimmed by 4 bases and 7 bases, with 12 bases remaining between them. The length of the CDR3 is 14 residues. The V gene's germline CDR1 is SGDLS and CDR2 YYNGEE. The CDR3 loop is CASSPRGMNSPLHF. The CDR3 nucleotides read TGTGCCAGCAGCCCCCGTGGAATGAATTCACCCCTCCACTTT.

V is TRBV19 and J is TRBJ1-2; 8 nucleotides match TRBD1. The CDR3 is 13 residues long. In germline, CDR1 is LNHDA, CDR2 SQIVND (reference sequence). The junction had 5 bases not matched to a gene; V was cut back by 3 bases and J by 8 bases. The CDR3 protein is CASSIMTGEGYTF. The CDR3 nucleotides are TGTGCCAGTAGTATCATGACAGGGGAGGGCTACACCTTC.

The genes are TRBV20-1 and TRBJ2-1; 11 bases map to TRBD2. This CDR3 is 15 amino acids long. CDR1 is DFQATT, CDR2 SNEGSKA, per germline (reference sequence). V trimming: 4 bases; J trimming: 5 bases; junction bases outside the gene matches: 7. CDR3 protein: CSATAMTSGDNEQFF. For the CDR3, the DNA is TGCAGTGCTACCGCAATGACTAGCGGGGACAATGAGCAGTTCTTC.

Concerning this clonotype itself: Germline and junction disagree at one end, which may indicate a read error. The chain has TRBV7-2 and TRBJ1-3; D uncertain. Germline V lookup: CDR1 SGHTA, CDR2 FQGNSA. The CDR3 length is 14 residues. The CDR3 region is CASSLGLWGNTICF. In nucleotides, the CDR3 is TGTGCCAGCAGCTTAGGACTGTGGGGAAACACCATATGTTTT.

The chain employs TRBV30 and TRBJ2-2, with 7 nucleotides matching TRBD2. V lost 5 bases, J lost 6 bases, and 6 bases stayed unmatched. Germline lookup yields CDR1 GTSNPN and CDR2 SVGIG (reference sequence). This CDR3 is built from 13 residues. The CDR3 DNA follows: TGTGCCTGGGGGCGGGGGACGGCCGGGGAGCTGTTTTTT. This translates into CAWGRGTAGELFF. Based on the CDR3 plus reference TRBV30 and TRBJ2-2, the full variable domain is SQTIHQWPATLVQPVGSPLSLECTVEGTSNPNLYWYRQAAGRGLQLLFYSVGIGQISSEVPQNLSASRPQDRQFILSSKKLLLSDSGFYLCAWGRGTAGELFFGEGSRLTVL.

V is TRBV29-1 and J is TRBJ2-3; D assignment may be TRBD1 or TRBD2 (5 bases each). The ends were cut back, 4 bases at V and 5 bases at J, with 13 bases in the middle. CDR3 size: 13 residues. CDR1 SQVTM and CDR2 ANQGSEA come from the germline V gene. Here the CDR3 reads CSVVGRAKDTQYF. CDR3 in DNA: TGCAGCGTTGTGGGGCGGGCCAAAGATACGCAGTATTTT.

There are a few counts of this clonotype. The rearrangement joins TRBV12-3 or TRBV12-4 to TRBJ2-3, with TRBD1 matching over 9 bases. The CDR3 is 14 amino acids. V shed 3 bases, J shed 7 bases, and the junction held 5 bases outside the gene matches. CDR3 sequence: CASSFRDRVNTQYF. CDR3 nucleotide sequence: TGTGCCAGCAGTTTCCGGGACAGGGTGAATACGCAGTATTTT.

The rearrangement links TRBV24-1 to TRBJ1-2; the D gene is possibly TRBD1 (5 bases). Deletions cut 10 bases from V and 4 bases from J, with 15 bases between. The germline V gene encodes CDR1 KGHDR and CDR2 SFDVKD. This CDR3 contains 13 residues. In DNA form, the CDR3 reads TGTGCCACTTCACAGGCTGGGGGCTATGGCTACACCTTC. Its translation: CATSQAGGYGYTF.

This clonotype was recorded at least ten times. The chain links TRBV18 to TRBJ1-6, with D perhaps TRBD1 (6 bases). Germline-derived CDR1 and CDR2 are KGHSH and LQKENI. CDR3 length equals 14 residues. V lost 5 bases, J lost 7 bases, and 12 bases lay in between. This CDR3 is CASSTLDRNSPLHF. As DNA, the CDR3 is TGTGCCAGCTCAACGTTGGACAGAAATTCACCCCTCCACTTT.

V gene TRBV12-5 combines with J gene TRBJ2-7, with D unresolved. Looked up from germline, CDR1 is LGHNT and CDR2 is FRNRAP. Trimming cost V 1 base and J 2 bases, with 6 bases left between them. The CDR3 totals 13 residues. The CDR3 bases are TGTGCTAGTGGTTTGGACCTAGCCTACGAGCAGTACTTC. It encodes CASGLDLAYEQYF.

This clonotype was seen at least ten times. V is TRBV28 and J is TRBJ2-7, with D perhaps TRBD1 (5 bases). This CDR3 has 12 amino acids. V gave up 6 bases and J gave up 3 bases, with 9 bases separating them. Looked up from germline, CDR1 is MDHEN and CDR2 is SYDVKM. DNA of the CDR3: TGTGCCAGCAGACGCGACAGCTACGAGCAGTACTTC. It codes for CASRRDSYEQYF. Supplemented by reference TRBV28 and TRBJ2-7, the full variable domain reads DVKVTQSSRYLVKRTGEKVFLECVQDMDHENMFWYRQDPGLGLRLIYFSYDVKMKEKGDIPEGYSVSREKKERFSLILESASTNQTSMYLCASRRDSYEQYFGPGTRLTVT.

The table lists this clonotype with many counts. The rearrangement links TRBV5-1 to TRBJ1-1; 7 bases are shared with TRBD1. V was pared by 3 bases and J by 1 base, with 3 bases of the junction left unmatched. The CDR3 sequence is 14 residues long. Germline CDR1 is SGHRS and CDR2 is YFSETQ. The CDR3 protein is CASSSGQPNTEAFF. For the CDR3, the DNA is TGCGCCAGCAGCTCGGGACAGCCGAACACTGAAGCTTTCTTT.

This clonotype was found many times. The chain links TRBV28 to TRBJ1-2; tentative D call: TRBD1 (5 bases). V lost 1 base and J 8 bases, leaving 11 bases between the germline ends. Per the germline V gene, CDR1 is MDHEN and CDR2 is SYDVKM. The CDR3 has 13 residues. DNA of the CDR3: TGTGCCAGCAGTTTATTTGCCCAGGGAGGCTACACCTTC. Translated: CASSLFAQGGYTF.

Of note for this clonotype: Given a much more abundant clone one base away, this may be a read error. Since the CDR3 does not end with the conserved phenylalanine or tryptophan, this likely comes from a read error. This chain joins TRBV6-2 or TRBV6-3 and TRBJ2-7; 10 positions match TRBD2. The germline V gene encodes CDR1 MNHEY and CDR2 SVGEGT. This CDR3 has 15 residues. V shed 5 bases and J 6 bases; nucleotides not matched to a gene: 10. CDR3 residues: CASSRFTSGEGEQYL. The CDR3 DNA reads TGTGCCAGCAGTCGCTTCACTAGCGGGGAGGGCGAGCAGTACTTA.

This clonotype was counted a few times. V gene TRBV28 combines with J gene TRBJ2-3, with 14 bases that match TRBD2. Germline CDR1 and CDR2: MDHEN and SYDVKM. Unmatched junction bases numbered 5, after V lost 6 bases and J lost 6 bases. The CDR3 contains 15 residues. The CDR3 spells CASRGLAGGRDTQYF. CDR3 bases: TGTGCCAGCAGAGGACTAGCGGGGGGCAGGGATACGCAGTATTTT.